This TCR beta chain was sequenced in a study of OX40 agonist ivuxolimab in advanced cancers. Study at large: Patients received ivuxolimab, an agonistic anti-OX40 (CD134) antibody. Study results and limitations: On average, a greater number of expanded clones characterised CD8+ T cells relative to CD4+. Certain nonresponding patients likewise had low normalized T-cell clonal expansion.

Patients who had autoimmune disease history or got systemic immunosuppression were left out. The data were produced by immunoSEQ multiplex PCR, yet TCRdb's version contains in-frame clones alone and is incomplete. The sample has some 80,000 clones, about nine tenths seen once. On this clone: Its target is not known.

The sequence was collected from an adult with an advanced solid tumor such as melanoma, head and neck, liver or kidney cancer. The specimen was CD4+ or CD8+ T cells sorted from blood, collected in a trial of the OX40 agonist ivuxolimab.

The CDR3 DNA sequence: TGTGCCAGCAGAGGGGCCGGGAAAGAGACCCAGTACTTC. Amino acid sequence: CASRGAGKETQYF. The chain joins TRBV28 to TRBJ2-5, with D perhaps matching TRBD1 or TRBD2 (5 bases each). Deletions cut 6 bases from V and 3 bases from J, with 11 bases between. The CDR3 is 13 amino acids. Germline V CDR1 and CDR2: MDHEN, SYDVKM. The full variable domain, its missing parts supplied by reference TRBV28 and TRBJ2-5, is DVKVTQSSRYLVKRTGEKVFLECVQDMDHENMFWYRQDPGLGLRLIYFSYDVKMKEKGDIPEGYSVSREKKERFSLILESASTNQTSMYLCASRGAGKETQYFGPGTRLLVL.